What follows are 30 T cell receptor beta chains derived from one specimen sequenced in a study of Graves' ophthalmopathy and Graves' hyperthyroidism. For repertoire sequencing, the TCR beta CDR3 regions were amplified from RNA transcripts. The library came from an HTBI-primed first-round RT-PCR and a second-round multiplex PCR. TCRdb re-called the multiplex PCR reads with MiXCR, one entry per CDR3 protein. Seen here are 660,000 or so distinct CDR3 sequences, roughly 39% observed once, and the top ten hold under 3.5%. The source material was peripheral blood. Receptor source: an adult man with Graves' ophthalmopathy.

The genes are TRBV7-8 and TRBJ1-6; D call uncertain. The CDR3 length is 12 residues. V was shortened by 8 bases and J by 7 bases, with 9 bases between the two germline ends. CDR1 SGHVS and CDR2 FQNEAQ come from the germline V gene. This chain's CDR3 is CASGLTNSPLHF. CDR3 nucleotides: TGTGCCAGCGGATTAACGAATTCACCCCTCCACTTT.

This clonotype was found many times. V and J are TRBV12-3 or TRBV12-4 and TRBJ2-6; TRBD2 matches 8 bases. This CDR3 comprises 17 residues. J gave up 1 base and V 7 bases, and 9 bases lay outside the gene matches. In DNA form, the CDR3 reads TGTGCCAGCACTGGGCGGGGGGCGCGTTCTGGGGCCAACGTCCTGACTTTC. Protein sequence: CASTGRGARSGANVLTF.

The rearrangement links TRBV10-3 to TRBJ1-2; the D is unclear. The CDR3 runs to 14 residues. The V gene's germline CDR1 is ENHRY and CDR2 SYGVKD. V was pared by 10 bases and J by 0 bases, with 15 bases between. CDR3 protein: CASSDSGPNYGYTF. The CDR3 region has the DNA TGTGCCAGTAGTGACTCAGGTCCTAACTATGGCTACACCTTC.

This clonotype showed up just a few times. This sequence joins TRBV5-8 and TRBJ1-5; D possibly corresponds to TRBD1 (6 bases). CDR3 length: 16 residues. V was cut by 0 bases and J by 2 bases, with 12 bases left in between. The germline V gene encodes CDR1 SGHTS and CDR2 YDEGEE. CDR3 sequence (DNA): TGTGCCAGCAGCTTGGATTGGACAGTGGGCAATCAGCCCCAGCATTTT. It yields the protein CASSLDWTVGNQPQHF. Full variable domain (outside the CDR3, taken from reference TRBV5-8 and TRBJ1-5): EAGVTQSPTHLIKTRGQQATLRCSPISGHTSVYWYQQALGLGLQFLLWYDEGEERNRGNFPPRFSGRQFPNYSSELNVNALELEDSALYLCASSLDWTVGNQPQHFGDGTRLSIL.

The V gene is TRBV25-1, the J gene TRBJ2-2; 7 bases align to TRBD1. The CDR3 has 14 amino acids. V shed 7 bases and J 7 bases; nucleotides not matched to a gene: 9. Germline V gene sequence: CDR1 MGHDK, CDR2 SYGVNS. The CDR3 here is CASKGQPGGGELFF. The DNA of the CDR3 is TGTGCCAGCAAGGGACAGCCAGGAGGCGGGGAGCTGTTTTTT.

The chain is built from TRBV7-2 and TRBJ1-5; D gene unclear. In germline, CDR1 is SGHTA, CDR2 FQGNSA. The CDR3 runs to 14 residues. With 4 bases removed from V and 3 bases from J, the gap between germline ends came to 10 bases. The DNA for the CDR3 is TGTGCCAGCAGCTCAGCGGTGTTCAATCAGCCCCAGCATTTT. Translation: CASSSAVFNQPQHF.

In its sample, this clonotype was seen once. The genes are TRBV15 and TRBJ1-5, with 7 bases lining up with TRBD1. Germline CDR1 and CDR2: LNHNV and YYDKDF (reference sequence). V gave up 3 bases and J gave up 7 bases; unmatched junction bases: 9. This CDR3 comprises 15 residues. CDR3 loop: CATSRPGQRGQPQHF. Written as DNA, the CDR3 is TGTGCCACCAGCAGGCCGGGACAGCGGGGACAGCCCCAGCATTTT.

This clonotype turned up a few times. CDR3 in DNA: TGTGCCAGCAGTTGGGAAGGAGCGACCCACGAGCAGTACTTC. Protein sequence: CASSWEGATHEQYF. The rearrangement joins TRBV7-9 to TRBJ2-7; D unclear. This CDR3 is built from 14 residues. Germline CDR1 and CDR2: SEHNR and FQNEAQ (reference sequence). V shed 6 bases and J shed 5 bases, with 17 bases lying between them.

V and J are TRBV11-2 and TRBJ2-2; TRBD1 aligns across 8 bases. The CDR3 has 16 residues. Germline V CDR1 and CDR2: SGHAT, FQNNGV. V lost 4 bases and J lost 4; bases outside the gene matches: 8. For the CDR3, the DNA is TGTGCCAGCAGCTACCAGGGGGCAGTGAGCACCGGGGAGCTGTTTTTT. Translated: CASSYQGAVSTGELFF.

As regards this clonotype: A read error may explain this, as a much larger clone is one base away. In DNA, the CDR3 is TGTGCCAGCAGCTTAGGGACAGGCTATGGCAATCAGCCCCAGCATTTT. Translated: CASSLGTGYGNQPQHF. V gene TRBV19 combines with J gene TRBJ1-5; TRBD1 aligns across 8 bases. The CDR3 runs to 16 residues. V gave up 9 bases and J gave up 2 bases; unmatched junction bases: 12. CDR1 is LNHDA and CDR2 is SQIVND in the germline V gene (reference sequence).

The CDR3 sequence: CASKEQGADTQYF. CDR3 DNA: TGTGCCAGTAAGGAGCAGGGTGCAGATACGCAGTATTTT. This chain links TRBV19 with TRBJ2-3; D perhaps matches TRBD1 (5 bases). The V end was cut by 7 bases, the J end by 4 bases, with 12 bases between. This CDR3 is built from 13 residues. Per the germline V gene, CDR1 is LNHDA and CDR2 is SQIVND (reference sequence).

This clonotype was recorded at least ten times. The V and J genes are TRBV10-2 and TRBJ2-7; D remains ambiguous. Germline lookup yields CDR1 WSHSY and CDR2 SAAADI. V shed 4 bases and J shed 4 bases, with 5 bases lying between them. The CDR3 is 11 amino acids. CDR3 bases: TGCGCCAGCAGTGCGGGTTACGAGCAGTACTTC. Amino acids: CASSAGYEQYF.

The J gene is TRBJ2-7, the V gene TRBV12-3 or TRBV12-4, with D hard to call. CDR3 length equals 13 residues. The ends were cut back, 3 bases at V and 3 bases at J, with 9 bases in the middle. DNA of the CDR3: TGTGCCAGCAGTTTGGACCCGTACTACGAGCAGTACGTC. Protein sequence: CASSLDPYYEQYV.

This clonotype was seen more than once but under ten times. The chain links TRBV5-1 to TRBJ2-2; 13 nucleotides align to TRBD2. Germline CDR1 and CDR2: SGHRS and YFSETQ. With 4 bases clipped from V and 0 bases from J, the junction kept 3 bases outside the gene matches. The CDR3 has 17 residues. The CDR3 region has the DNA TGCGCCAGCAGCCCGGGACTAGCGGGGACGAACACCGGGGAGCTGTTTTTT. Translation gives CASSPGLAGTNTGELFF.

This clonotype was recorded many times. This chain connects TRBV15 to TRBJ2-7, with 11 bases aligning to TRBD1. V shed 3 bases, J shed 11 bases, and the junction held 12 bases outside the gene matches. The CDR3 runs to 15 residues. CDR1 is LNHNV, CDR2 YYDKDF, per germline (reference sequence). The CDR3 DNA follows: TGTGCCACCAGCAGGAATACCGGACAGGGGGCGGCGGAGTACTTC. It is translated as CATSRNTGQGAAEYF.

This chain connects TRBV7-6 to TRBJ2-7; D possibly corresponds to TRBD1 (5 bases). V was cut by 5 bases and J by 2 bases, with 13 bases left in between. Germline V gene data show CDR1 as SGHVS and CDR2 as FNYEAQ. This CDR3 contains 14 residues. CDR3 in amino acids: CASSPGHTTYEQYF. The CDR3 DNA reads as TGTGCCAGCAGCCCAGGACACACTACCTACGAGCAGTACTTC.

There are a few counts of this clonotype. The chain links TRBV19 to TRBJ2-7; tentative D call: TRBD2 (5 bases). Trimming left V 3 bases short and J 3 bases short, with 9 bases between. This CDR3 region has 13 residues. Germline loops: CDR1 LNHDA, CDR2 SQIVND (reference sequence). The CDR3 region has the DNA TGTGCCAGTAGTATGGCCCGGGGCTACGAGCAGTACTTC. It translates to CASSMARGYEQYF. Variable domain in full (rest from reference TRBV19 and TRBJ2-7): DGGITQSPKYLFRKEGQNVTLSCEQNLNHDAMYWYRQDPGQGLRLIYYSQIVNDFQKGDIAEGYSVSREKKESFPLTVTSAQKNPTAFYLCASSMARGYEQYFGPGTRLTVT.

This chain joins TRBV9 and TRBJ2-2; 11 bases agree with TRBD2. From germline, CDR1 is SGDLS and CDR2 YYNGEE. The trim removed 3 bases at V and 2 bases at J, leaving 3 bases unmatched. This CDR3 is built from 16 residues. The CDR3 sequence: CASSEGLADNTGELFF. For the CDR3, the DNA is TGTGCCAGCAGCGAGGGACTAGCGGACAACACCGGGGAGCTGTTTTTT.

This clonotype showed up just once. This may be a read error: a much more frequent sequence differs by one nucleotide. CDR3 sequence: CASSPTSAFQEAQYF. The DNA for the CDR3 is TGTGCCAGCAGCCCCACTAGCGCGTTTCAAGAGGCCCAGTACTTC. The chain employs TRBV7-7 and TRBJ2-5; 7 bases map to TRBD2. Per the germline V gene, CDR1 is SSHAT and CDR2 is FNYEAQ (reference sequence). There are 15 residues in the CDR3. The whole variable domain, filled in from reference TRBV7-7 and TRBJ2-5, reads GAGVSQSPRYKVTKRGQDVTLRCDPISSHATLYWYQQALGQGPEFLTYFNYEAQPDKSGLPSDRFSAERPEGSISTLTIQRTEQRDSAMYRCASSPTSAFQEAQYFGPGTRLLVL.

The rearrangement joins TRBV5-1 to TRBJ1-1, with 7 nucleotides matching TRBD1. Looked up from germline, CDR1 is SGHRS and CDR2 is YFSETQ. With 2 bases clipped from V and 5 bases from J, the junction kept 3 bases outside the gene matches. This CDR3 region has 13 residues. The CDR3 sequence: CASSLQDRTEAFF. The CDR3 DNA reads as TGCGCCAGCAGCTTACAGGACAGGACTGAAGCTTTCTTT.

This sequence joins TRBV4-2 and TRBJ1-5; 9 nucleotides agree with TRBD1. Germline V CDR1 and CDR2: LGHNA, YNFKEQ. The CDR3 has 17 residues. V shed 2 bases, J shed 1 base, and the junction held 6 bases outside the gene matches. The CDR3: CASSQTRQGGSNQPQHF. CDR3 sequence (DNA): TGTGCCAGCAGCCAAACGCGACAGGGGGGGAGCAATCAGCCCCAGCATTTT.

CDR3: CAINPGAGNTIYF. CDR3 bases: TGTGCCATCAACCCGGGGGCTGGAAACACCATATATTTT. This sequence joins TRBV10-3 and TRBJ1-3; D possibly corresponds to TRBD1 (5 bases). The CDR3 runs to 13 residues. V lost 7 bases to trimming and J lost 2 bases, with 9 bases between them. Germline V CDR1 and CDR2: ENHRY, SYGVKD.

This chain links TRBV29-1 with TRBJ1-2; D perhaps matches TRBD1 (5 bases). Germline V lookup: CDR1 SQVTM, CDR2 ANQGSEA. There are 11 residues in the CDR3. Trimming cost V 7 bases and J 0 bases, with 6 bases left between them. The CDR3 here is CSGQTNYGYTF. The CDR3 DNA is TGCAGCGGACAGACTAACTATGGCTACACCTTC. The full variable domain, its missing parts supplied by reference TRBV29-1 and TRBJ1-2, is SAVISQKPSRDICQRGTSLTIQCQVDSQVTMMFWYRQQPGQSLTLIATANQGSEATYESGFVIDKFPISRPNLTFSTLTVSNMSPEDSSIYLCSGQTNYGYTFGSGTRLTVV.

As for this clonotype: A much larger clone sits a single nucleotide away, making a read error possible. The chain employs TRBV9 and TRBJ1-3; D ambiguous. Germline-derived CDR1 and CDR2 are SGDLS and YYNGEE. This CDR3 is 16 amino acids long. Between the trimmed V and J ends, which lost 4 bases and 2 bases, there was a span of 16 bases. CDR3 region: CASSPKASSPGNTIYF. DNA for the CDR3: TGTGCCAGCAGCCCGAAGGCCAGTAGCCCTGGAAACACCATATATTTT. Full variable domain (outside the CDR3, taken from reference TRBV9 and TRBJ1-3): DSGVTQTPKHLITATGQRVTLRCSPRSGDLSVYWYQQSLDQGLQFLIQYYNGEERAKGNILERFSAQQFPDLHSELNLSSLELGDSALYFCASSPKASSPGNTIYFGEGSWLTVV.

As to this clonotype: Germline is not matched at one junction end, which may reflect a read error. The chain joins TRBV10-3 to TRBJ2-7; 7 bases align to TRBD2. Germline V gene sequence: CDR1 ENHRY, CDR2 SYGVKD. The CDR3 spans 16 residues. The CDR3 here is CASSSVNLAATYEQYF. In DNA, the CDR3 is TGTGCCAGCAGTTCCGTTAATCTAGCGGCTACCTACGAGCAGTACTTC.

V usage is TRBV20-1 and J usage is TRBJ2-7; D might be TRBD2 (5 bases). The CDR3 is 12 residues long. Germline assignment: CDR1 DFQATT and CDR2 SNEGSKA (reference sequence). V lost 5 bases, J lost 2 bases, and 10 bases lay in between. Written as DNA, the CDR3 is TGCAGTGCTCAAGACGGGACCTACGAGCAGTACTTC. Residues: CSAQDGTYEQYF.

This clonotype was detected only a few times. This chain uses TRBV4-2 with TRBJ1-1; possibly TRBD1 for D (6 bases). The V gene's germline CDR1 is LGHNA and CDR2 YNFKEQ. CDR3 length: 16 amino acids. The ends were cut back, 3 bases at V and 5 bases at J, with 19 bases in the middle. The CDR3 spells CASSHASGDPRTEAFF. Written as DNA, the CDR3 is TGTGCCAGCAGCCATGCCTCAGGGGACCCGCGGACTGAAGCTTTCTTT.

The chain links TRBV7-9 to TRBJ1-4, with D perhaps matching TRBD1 (6 bases). Trimming stripped 5 bases from V and 8 bases from J, with 18 bases between. The length of the CDR3 is 15 residues. Germline CDR1 reads SEHNR; CDR2 reads FQNEAQ (reference sequence). CDR3 sequence (DNA): TGTGCCAGCAGCGCTCAATCCGGGGGCCAGGAAAAACTGTTTTTT. Its protein is CASSAQSGGQEKLFF.

This chain joins TRBV29-1 and TRBJ2-5; unclear D gene. V was shortened by 5 bases and J by 5 bases, with 15 bases between the two germline ends. Germline lookup yields CDR1 SQVTM and CDR2 ANQGSEA. The CDR3 loop spans 13 amino acids. CDR3 sequence: CSVMSVLGETQYF. For the CDR3, the DNA is TGCAGCGTTATGTCTGTGCTGGGGGAGACCCAGTACTTC.

Regarding this clonotype: A much larger clone lies a single base off, so this may be a read error. The chain couples TRBV12-3 or TRBV12-4 to TRBJ2-5, with a tentative D call TRBD1 (6 bases). V was pared by 9 bases and J by 1 base, with 12 bases between. The CDR3 runs 13 residues. In DNA form, the CDR3 reads TGTGCCAGTAGGGGACACCCCCAAGAGACCCAGTACTTC. It specifies CASRGHPQETQYF.